This is a list of T cell receptor beta chains from one sample in a study of molecular identifiers for immune sequencing clone quantification. TCRdb analysed the PCR reads with MiXCR anew, one entry per CDR3 protein. The sample shows around 300,000 distinct CDR3 sequences, about 23% of them seen only once. Sequencing was performed on naive CD8+ T cells from blood, with Jurkat cell RNA spiked in. The receptor source for this set is a human donor in good health. Some libraries in this study had Jurkat cell RNA spiked in. CDR3s include the opening cysteine and the closing phenylalanine or tryptophan. The D gene is left open where the match is weak. The listing skips clone size in some rows; elsewhere it reads once, few, many or a size class.

D: NA; size: many; J: TRBJ1-1; V: TRBV13; DNA: TGTGCCAGCAGCTTAGGCCTGGCCGGGACTGAAGCTTTCTTT; CDR3: CASSLGLAGTEAFF
D: NA; size: NA; J: TRBJ2-1; V: TRBV12-3/TRBV12-4; DNA: TGTGCCAGCAGTTCTATACCGACCGGAGATGAGCAGTTCTTC; CDR3: CASSSIPTGDEQFF
D: NA; size: NA; J: TRBJ2-7; V: TRBV9; DNA: TGTGCCAGCAGCGTAGGCACAACCTACGAGCAGTACTTC; CDR3: CASSVGTTYEQYF
D: TRBD2; size: many; J: TRBJ2-1; V: TRBV7-2; DNA: TGTGCCAGCAGCTCAGGACTAGCGGGGTACAATGAGCAGTTCTTC; CDR3: CASSSGLAGYNEQFF
D: TRBD1; size: NA; J: TRBJ1-1; V: TRBV24-1; DNA: TGTGCCACCAGAGCAAGCGGACAGGGGGCCAAAACTGAAGCTTTCTTT; CDR3: CATRASGQGAKTEAFF
D: NA; size: NA; J: TRBJ1-4; V: TRBV5-5; DNA: TGTGCCAGCAGACTGGGACCGCTTAGTGTAACAACTAATGAAAAACTGTTTTTT; CDR3: CASRLGPLSVTTNEKLFF
D: NA; size: NA; J: TRBJ2-1; V: TRBV2; DNA: TGTGCCGGCAGTGAAGCAAACAGCTACAATGAGCAGTTCTTC; CDR3: CAGSEANSYNEQFF
D: TRBD1; size: NA; J: TRBJ1-5; V: TRBV28; DNA: TGTGCCAGCAGGCCGACAGGGCTTAGCAATCAGCCCCAGCATTTT; CDR3: CASRPTGLSNQPQHF
D: TRBD2; size: NA; J: TRBJ2-3; V: TRBV7-6; DNA: TGTGCCAGCAGCCGGACTAGCGGGGCGTCCACAGATACGCAGTATTTT; CDR3: CASSRTSGASTDTQYF
D: NA; size: many; J: TRBJ2-1; V: TRBV30; DNA: TGTGCCTGGAATACAGTGCCCTACAATGAGCAGTTCTTC; CDR3: CAWNTVPYNEQFF
D: NA; size: many; J: TRBJ2-3; V: TRBV4-3; DNA: TGCGCCAGCAGCCAAGACCGCGCAGCCCTGTCAGATACGCAGTATTTT; CDR3: CASSQDRAALSDTQYF
D: NA; size: NA; J: TRBJ2-7; V: TRBV4-1; DNA: TGCGCCAGCAGCCAAGGAATGACACCATACTCCTACGAGCAGTACTTC; CDR3: CASSQGMTPYSYEQYF
D: TRBD2; size: NA; J: TRBJ2-5; V: TRBV11-2; DNA: TGTGCCAGCAGCTTAGGCGGGACTAGCGGTCTCCAAGAGAGCCAGTACTTC; CDR3: CASSLGGTSGLQESQYF
D: NA; size: many; J: TRBJ2-5; V: TRBV5-4; DNA: TGTGCCAGCAGCTTGATGGAGACCCAGTACTTC; CDR3: CASSLMETQYF
D: TRBD2; size: NA; J: TRBJ2-1; V: TRBV15; DNA: TGTGGCACCAGCAGAGCGGGAGGATCCTACAATGAGCAGTTCTTC; CDR3: CGTSRAGGSYNEQFF
D: TRBD1; size: many; J: TRBJ2-6; V: TRBV12-5; DNA: TGTGCTAGTGGTTCGGGACAGGCCCTCTCTGGGGCCAACGTCCTGACTTTC; CDR3: CASGSGQALSGANVLTF